The rows below give T cell receptor beta chains drawn from one sample of a study of blood T cell repertoires in COVID-19. The protocol was immunoSEQ multiplex PCR, while the TCRdb copy is restricted to in-frame clones and leaves out a portion. Here the sample spans roughly 300,000 clones, 70% to 90% being singletons. The material sequenced was PBMCs or T cells enriched from blood (not recorded which). These receptors originate from a woman in her twenties or thirties who had recovered from COVID-19. Each CDR3 is given with its conserved first and last residue. A D gene is named only where the DNA matches it firmly. Clone size is not always given. Where it is, it says once, few, many or a class for expanded clones.

J gene,V gene,D gene,clone size,CDR3 protein,CDR3 DNA
TRBJ1-1,TRBV7-8,NA,NA,CASSLLGQSNTEAFF,TGTGCCAGCAGCTTGCTCGGACAGTCGAACACTGAAGCTTTCTTT
TRBJ1-5,TRBV7-3,NA,NA,CASSLTFRQPQHF,TGTGCCAGCAGCTTAACGTTCCGGCAGCCCCAGCATTTT
TRBJ1-4,TRBV5-1,TRBD1,NA,CASSPLGTAANEKLFF,TGCGCCAGCAGCCCTCTCGGGACAGCAGCTAATGAAAAACTGTTTTTT
TRBJ1-1,TRBV19,NA,NA,CASRNLGEKYTEAFF,TGTGCCAGTAGAAACCTCGGGGAGAAGTACACTGAAGCTTTCTTT
TRBJ2-7,TRBV13,TRBD2,NA,CASSLGGGGYEQYF,TGTGCCAGCAGCTTAGGCGGCGGGGGCTACGAGCAGTACTTC
TRBJ2-5,TRBV5-1,NA,NA,CASSRNTGGDETQYF,TGCGCCAGCAGCCGCAACACGGGGGGCGACGAGACCCAGTACTTC
TRBJ1-4,TRBV18,NA,NA,CASSQGVSEKLFF,TGTGCCAGCTCACAGGGGGTGAGTGAAAAACTGTTTTTT
TRBJ1-6,TRBV19,TRBD1,NA,CASRTGAVFNSPLHF,TGTGCCAGTAGGACAGGGGCTGTTTTTAATTCACCCCTCCACTTT
TRBJ1-2,TRBV15,NA,once,CATSRDLGVTF,TGTGCCACCAGCAGAGATCTCGGGGTGACCTTC
TRBJ2-3,TRBV27,NA,NA,CASSLTSGIATDTQYF,TGTGCCAGCAGTTTAACGTCCGGGATTGCAACAGATACGCAGTATTTT
TRBJ1-3,TRBV28,NA,NA,CASGADSYSGNTIYF,TGTGCCAGCGGGGCCGACAGCTACTCTGGAAACACCATATATTTT
TRBJ2-7,TRBV27,NA,NA,CASNPTGRYEQYF,TGTGCCAGCAACCCGACAGGACGCTACGAGCAGTACTTC
TRBJ2-3,TRBV5-1,TRBD2,NA,CASSRTSGFTDTQYF,TGCGCCAGCAGTCGGACTAGCGGATTCACAGATACGCAGTATTTT
TRBJ1-1,TRBV19,NA,once,CASSSREADEAFF,TGTGCCAGTAGCTCGCGGGAGGCCGATGAAGCTTTCTTT
TRBJ2-2,TRBV5-1,TRBD2,NA,CASSLAVLAGLGELFF,TGCGCCAGCAGCTTGGCCGTGCTAGCGGGGCTCGGGGAGCTGTTTTTT
TRBJ1-2,TRBV6-5,TRBD1,few,CASRHSQGGMGYTF,TGTGCCAGCAGACACTCCCAGGGGGGAATGGGCTACACCTTC